This TCR beta chain was sequenced during a study of T-cell reconstitution after alpha-beta-depleted transplantation in children. Comment on this clonotype: Antigen specificity is unknown.

Preparation of the TCRbeta library involved a method that used unique molecular identifiers. TCRdb reprocessed the PCR reads with MiXCR, giving one entry per CDR3 protein. Of about a million distinct CDR3 sequences in the sample, roughly 29% were seen once. The V end lost 5 bases, the J end lost 7 bases, and 19 bases lay between the germline ends. The CDR3 has 15 residues. Germline V lookup: CDR1 SGHTA, CDR2 FQGTGA. Study findings and constraints: The authors attributed T-cell counts and diversity one year after transplant mostly to newly produced T cells. Some patients showed high day-60 TCRbeta diversity, which derived from surviving recipient T cells and thymic progenitors.

V gene TRBV7-3 combines with J gene TRBJ2-3; either TRBD1 or TRBD2 may supply D (5 bases each). The sample was PBMCs, mostly from graft donor cells, taken 360 days after TCRalphabeta/CD19-depleted stem cell transplant. This sequence originates from a boy younger than two who had a stem cell transplant for SCID, so the T cells may come from the graft donor. For the CDR3, the DNA is TGTGCCAGCAGCCCACAGGTCGGGGAGACAAATACGCAGTATTTT. It yields the protein CASSPQVGETNTQYF.